These T cell receptor beta chains were read from a single sample in a study of blood T cells in healthy people across ages. TCRdb reprocessed the 5' RACE reads with MiXCR, giving one entry per CDR3 protein. The sample lists roughly 730,000 distinct CDR3 sequences, just over 55% occurring once. Sequencing was carried out using blood. Receptors were obtained from a man aged 40-49 years in good health. The CDR3 runs from the conserved cysteine through the conserved F or W. D genes are given only for firm matches. Clone size appears in some rows only: once, few, many, or a class for an expanded clone.

TRBV29-1,.,.,TRBJ1-5,TGCAGCGTTGTGATCACCGGGGGTCAGCCCCAGCATTTT,CSVVITGGQPQHF
TRBV29-1,.,TRBD1,TRBJ1-2,TGCAGCGTTGGCGACAGGGGGGGTGGCTACACCTTC,CSVGDRGGGYTF
TRBV6-2/TRBV6-3,.,.,TRBJ1-2,TGTGCCAGCAGCCACGTCGAACAGACAGCTAACTATGGCTACACCTTC,CASSHVEQTANYGYTF
TRBV11-2,.,.,TRBJ2-3,TGTGCCAGCAGCCAGGACTTGTCTGCTGGCATCTTCGCAGATACGCAGTATTTT,CASSQDLSAGIFADTQYF
TRBV15,.,.,TRBJ2-7,TGTGCCACCAGCAGAGTGGGCGGCTCCTACGAGCAGTACTTC,CATSRVGGSYEQYF
TRBV28,.,.,TRBJ2-5,TGTGCCAGCAGTTTCCTAGTGGGCCAAGAGACCCAGTACTTC,CASSFLVGQETQYF
TRBV5-5,.,TRBD1,TRBJ1-1,TGTGCCAGCAGCGGAACAGGGGCGGCGACTGAAGCTTTCTTT,CASSGTGAATEAFF
TRBV12-3/TRBV12-4,few,.,TRBJ2-3,TGTGCCACCTACCGAGGGGGAGTTCAGGATACGCAGTATTTT,CATYRGGVQDTQYF
TRBV5-1,few,.,TRBJ2-1,TGCGCCAGCAGCTCGAACTGGAATGAGCAGTTCTTC,CASSSNWNEQFF
TRBV18,.,.,TRBJ2-5,TGTGCCAGCTTGCCAGGAATTCAAGAGACCCAGTACTTC,CASLPGIQETQYF
TRBV6-2/TRBV6-3,few,TRBD2,TRBJ2-5,TGTGCCAGCAGTAGACTAGCGGGAGAAGAGGGGGAGACCCAGTACTTC,CASSRLAGEEGETQYF
TRBV29-1,.,TRBD1,TRBJ2-7,TGCAGCGTTGAAGTACGAGACAGGGAAGACTCCGAGCAGTACTTC,CSVEVRDREDSEQYF
TRBV6-1,.,.,TRBJ2-1,TGTGCCAGCAGATTAGACGGAAACTCCTACAATGAGCAGTTCTTC,CASRLDGNSYNEQFF
TRBV20-1,.,.,TRBJ1-5,TGCAGTGCTAGAGATCTATGGGATAGCAATCAGCCCCAGCATTTT,CSARDLWDSNQPQHF
TRBV2,.,.,TRBJ2-7,TGTGCCAGCATTCGCGGGGTCTCCTACGAGCAGTACTTC,CASIRGVSYEQYF
TRBV3-1,few,.,TRBJ2-7,TGTGCCAGCAGCCCATTGACTAGGTCCCCCTACGAGCAGTACTTC,CASSPLTRSPYEQYF
TRBV10-3,few,.,TRBJ2-3,TGTGCCATCCGGACGGGCTATGCGAACCCTTTGACAGATACGCAGTATTTT,CAIRTGYANPLTDTQYF
TRBV29-1,.,.,TRBJ2-2,TGCAGCGCGATTGGCCCCGAGGCAGAGGCCGGGGAGCTGTTTTTT,CSAIGPEAEAGELFF
TRBV20-1,.,TRBD1,TRBJ2-1,TGCAGTGCGTACGGGACAGGGTTATACAATGAGCAGTTCTTC,CSAYGTGLYNEQFF
TRBV29-1,few,.,TRBJ2-7,TGCAGCGTTGCGACGGGCAGGACCCTTGGTCCCTACGAGCAGTACTTC,CSVATGRTLGPYEQYF
TRBV7-9,.,.,TRBJ1-1,TGTGCCAGCAGCTTAGGAGACAGCGGGTCGAACACTGAAGCTTTCTTT,CASSLGDSGSNTEAFF
TRBV2,few,.,TRBJ2-6,TGTGCCAGCGAGGGACCGAGGAGCTCTGGGGCCAACGTCCTGACTTTC,CASEGPRSSGANVLTF
TRBV4-1,.,.,TRBJ2-3,TGCGCCAGCAGCCAAGATCCGGTTTTGGCGGGATGGTCAGATACGCAGTATTTT,CASSQDPVLAGWSDTQYF
TRBV3-1,.,.,TRBJ2-5,TGTGCCAGCAGCCCCTCCTTCGAGGCGGGGGCCCTCCAAGAGACCCAGTACTTC,CASSPSFEAGALQETQYF
TRBV12-3/TRBV12-4,few,TRBD1,TRBJ2-3,TGTGCCAGCAGCTCGTTCGGGACAGGGAGTGAAGGTGATTCTAGCACAGATACGCAGTATTTT,CASSSFGTGSEGDSSTDTQYF
TRBV6-1,once,.,TRBJ2-7,TGTGCCAGCAGTGAAATGGGGACGCAGGGACCTCTTGACGAGCAGTACTTC,CASSEMGTQGPLDEQYF
TRBV7-2,few,TRBD2,TRBJ2-3,TGTGCCAGCAGACCAGGACTAGCGGGGGCGGATACGCAGTATTTT,CASRPGLAGADTQYF
TRBV12-3/TRBV12-4,.,TRBD2,TRBJ2-7,TGTGCCAGCAGTTTACTAGCGGCCTCCTACAATGAGCAGTACTTC,CASSLLAASYNEQYF
TRBV20-1,.,.,TRBJ2-7,TGCAGTGCAGACCGGGGCAGGGGTTTCGACGAGCAGTACTTC,CSADRGRGFDEQYF
TRBV27,few,.,TRBJ1-2,TGTGCCAGCAACCCCGGCAGGGAGGGCTATGGCTACACCTTC,CASNPGREGYGYTF
TRBV6-6,.,.,TRBJ2-7,TGTGCCAGCAGTTACTCCCTTACGGAGCTGAACTCCTACGAGCAGTACTTC,CASSYSLTELNSYEQYF
TRBV20-1,.,.,TRBJ2-3,TGCAGTGCTAGAAGACTTTTGGGGGGCACAGATACGCAGTATTTT,CSARRLLGGTDTQYF
TRBV20-1,few,.,TRBJ2-7,TGCAGTGCTTCTGGACAGCCAGGAGTCGAGCAGTACTTC,CSASGQPGVEQYF
TRBV9,few,.,TRBJ2-1,TGTGCCAGCAGCGTAAGTCCGGCGCAGTGGGGCTACAATGAGCAGTTCTTC,CASSVSPAQWGYNEQFF
TRBV12-3/TRBV12-4,few,.,TRBJ1-6,TGTGCCAGCTCGGGCCTTCCAGGTTCACCCCTCCACTTT,CASSGLPGSPLHF
TRBV5-1,once,.,TRBJ2-1,TGCGCCAGCAGCTCGGACTACCCGGGGACATACAATGAGCAGTTCTTC,CASSSDYPGTYNEQFF
TRBV29-1,few,.,TRBJ2-3,TGCAGCGTTGAGGTCCTCAGCACAGATACGCAGTATTTT,CSVEVLSTDTQYF
TRBV9,.,.,TRBJ1-4,TGTGCCAGCAGCGTAGGAGGGTCAGGTGTGGAACTGTTTTTT,CASSVGGSGVELFF
TRBV20-1,few,.,TRBJ2-3,TGCAGTGCTCCGGGACTCAGCACAGATACGCAGTATTTT,CSAPGLSTDTQYF
TRBV3-1,.,.,TRBJ2-7,TGTGCCACGAGGGACGGCCCCTACGAGCAGTACTTC,CATRDGPYEQYF
TRBV20-1,.,TRBD1,TRBJ2-1,TGCAGTGCCTACCCCGGACAGGGCCCATCCTACAATGAGCAGTTCTTC,CSAYPGQGPSYNEQFF
TRBV5-1,.,.,TRBJ2-3,TGCGCCAGCAGCTTGGAACAGGGAAGAGATACGCAGTATTTT,CASSLEQGRDTQYF
TRBV4-1,.,TRBD2,TRBJ2-5,TGCGCCAGCAGCCAAGATACAGCGGGGCTGAGGACCCAGTACTTC,CASSQDTAGLRTQYF
TRBV7-2,few,.,TRBJ2-4,TGTGCCAGCAGCTTAGCCCCATTTGATGGGTTTGGGGACATTCAGTACTTC,CASSLAPFDGFGDIQYF
TRBV7-9,many,.,TRBJ2-1,TGTGCCAGCAGCTCCCTGGGTGGGGGTCCGGTGAATGAGCAGTTCTTC,CASSSLGGGPVNEQFF
TRBV13,.,.,TRBJ1-2,TGTGCCAGCAGCGTCCCCAAGAGCTGGATAGATGGCTACACCTTC,CASSVPKSWIDGYTF
TRBV28,.,TRBD1,TRBJ1-5,TGTGCCAGCAGTTTTCTGGGGGACAGGGGTAGCAATCAGCCCCAGCATTTT,CASSFLGDRGSNQPQHF
TRBV6-5,.,.,TRBJ2-1,TGTGCCAGCAGTAATCTCGATGAGCAGTTCTTC,CASSNLDEQFF
TRBV6-1,.,.,TRBJ2-7,TGTGCCAGCAGCGCGGAGGGATGGGAATTTGGCGAGCAGTACTTC,CASSAEGWEFGEQYF
TRBV19,.,TRBD1,TRBJ2-5,TGTGCCAGTAGTACCGACCCTACCGACCGGGACAGGGGAACAGAGACCCAGTACTTC,CASSTDPTDRDRGTETQYF
TRBV6-1,.,.,TRBJ1-5,TGTGCCAGCTCAACTCGGGGGGAGGACCAGCCCCAGCATTTT,CASSTRGEDQPQHF
TRBV30,.,TRBD1,TRBJ2-5,TGTGCCTGGAGTGCAACAGGGGGTCGGGGAGAGACCCAGTACTTC,CAWSATGGRGETQYF
TRBV5-1,.,.,TRBJ2-3,TGCGCCAGCAGCCAGGAGGCTAAAACAGATACGCAGTATTTT,CASSQEAKTDTQYF
TRBV29-1,.,TRBD2,TRBJ2-5,TGCAGCGTTGGGGGGACTAGCGGGAGTTGGGAGACCCAGTACTTC,CSVGGTSGSWETQYF
TRBV24-1,.,TRBD2,TRBJ2-2,TGTGCCACCAGCGAAATTAAACTAGCGGGAGGTCGGTACACCGGGGAGCTGTTTTTT,CATSEIKLAGGRYTGELFF
TRBV7-2,.,.,TRBJ2-7,TGTGCCAGCAGCTTAGCCGGGGCTAGCGTCAACAATGAGCAGTACTTC,CASSLAGASVNNEQYF
TRBV24-1,.,TRBD1,TRBJ2-2,TGTGCCACCAGGGGGACAGGGGAGAACACCGGGGAGCTGTTTTTT,CATRGTGENTGELFF
TRBV5-1,.,.,TRBJ2-7,TGCGCCAGCAGCTTGGAGCCAGGGTTGAAGTCCCCCTACGAGCAGTACTTC,CASSLEPGLKSPYEQYF
TRBV4-2,.,.,TRBJ2-5,TGTGCCAGCAGCCAAGGGAACAGGGACAATGAGCAGTACTTC,CASSQGNRDNEQYF